The rows below give T cell receptor beta chains drawn from one sample of a study of long-term antiretroviral therapy in people with HIV. Clones were sequenced by immunoSEQ multiplex PCR, and TCRdb holds only the in-frame ones, with some missing. The data contain roughly 29,000 clones, 90% to 95% of them singletons. Sequences were derived from unsorted PBMCs, sampled 6.3 years after starting antiretroviral therapy. The receptors derive from a man aged 25 to 45 with HIV. The CDR3 runs from the conserved cysteine through the conserved F or W. Each record gives: D gene, J gene, clone size, V gene, CDR3 protein, CDR3 DNA. A D gene is named only where the DNA matches it firmly. Clone sizes are given selectively: once, few, many, or a class where the clone is expanded.

D gene: NA; J gene: TRBJ2-5; clone size: NA; V gene: TRBV4-3; CDR3 protein: CASSPSRARKETQYF; CDR3 DNA: TGCGCCAGCAGCCCGTCGAGGGCGCGCAAAGAGACCCAGTACTTC
D gene: NA; J gene: TRBJ2-6; clone size: NA; V gene: TRBV7-3; CDR3 protein: CASSLQTSGANVLTF; CDR3 DNA: TGTGCCAGCAGCTTACAGACCTCTGGGGCCAACGTCCTGACTTTC
D gene: NA; J gene: TRBJ2-1; clone size: NA; V gene: TRBV5-4; CDR3 protein: CASSFRTGTHNEQFF; CDR3 DNA: TGTGCCAGCAGCTTTCGGACGGGGACGCACAATGAGCAGTTCTTC
D gene: NA; J gene: TRBJ2-7; clone size: once; V gene: TRBV7-6; CDR3 protein: CASSLEEGSYEQYF; CDR3 DNA: TGTGCCAGCAGCTTAGAGGAGGGCTCCTACGAGCAGTACTTC
D gene: TRBD2; J gene: TRBJ2-1; clone size: NA; V gene: TRBV5-4; CDR3 protein: CASSLGLAGRNEQFF; CDR3 DNA: TGTGCCAGCAGCTTGGGGCTAGCGGGCCGTAATGAGCAGTTCTTC
D gene: TRBD1; J gene: TRBJ2-7; clone size: NA; V gene: TRBV5-5; CDR3 protein: CASQGQGAYEQYF; CDR3 DNA: TGTGCCAGCCAAGGACAGGGGGCTTACGAGCAGTACTTC
D gene: NA; J gene: TRBJ2-7; clone size: NA; V gene: TRBV19; CDR3 protein: CASSIPGPYEQYF; CDR3 DNA: TGTGCCAGTAGCATTCCAGGGCCCTACGAGCAGTACTTC
D gene: NA; J gene: TRBJ2-5; clone size: NA; V gene: TRBV15; CDR3 protein: CATSRVVQETQYF; CDR3 DNA: TGTGCCACCAGCAGAGTTGTGCAAGAGACCCAGTACTTC
D gene: NA; J gene: TRBJ1-1; clone size: NA; V gene: TRBV27; CDR3 protein: CASSFSRGGTEAFF; CDR3 DNA: TGTGCCAGCAGTTTTTCCAGGGGAGGGACTGAAGCTTTCTTT
D gene: NA; J gene: TRBJ1-1; clone size: NA; V gene: TRBV21-1; CDR3 protein: CASSKGTGRQGGWIFTEAFF; CDR3 DNA: TGTGCCAGCAGCAAAGGGACGGGGAGACAGGGGGGATGGATTTTCACTGAAGCTTTCTTT
D gene: NA; J gene: TRBJ2-5; clone size: NA; V gene: TRBV4-3; CDR3 protein: CASSQDVSFGGETQYF; CDR3 DNA: TGCGCCAGCAGCCAAGATGTGAGTTTCGGGGGAGAGACCCAGTACTTC
D gene: NA; J gene: TRBJ1-1; clone size: NA; V gene: TRBV10-3; CDR3 protein: CAISELGGTEAFF; CDR3 DNA: TGTGCCATCAGTGAGTTGGGTGGCACTGAAGCTTTCTTT
D gene: NA; J gene: TRBJ1-6; clone size: NA; V gene: TRBV7-2; CDR3 protein: CASSVHGAGNSPLHF; CDR3 DNA: TGTGCCAGCAGCGTACACGGCGCGGGTAATTCACCCCTCCACTTT
D gene: NA; J gene: TRBJ1-6; clone size: NA; V gene: TRBV6-4; CDR3 protein: CASSDSEGSPLHF; CDR3 DNA: TGTGCCAGCAGTGACTCGGAGGGATCACCCCTCCACTTT
D gene: NA; J gene: TRBJ1-4; clone size: NA; V gene: TRBV5-1; CDR3 protein: CASSKTPGQWNEKLFF; CDR3 DNA: TGCGCCAGCAGCAAAACCCCCGGACAGTGGAATGAAAAACTGTTTTTT
D gene: NA; J gene: TRBJ1-1; clone size: NA; V gene: TRBV19; CDR3 protein: CASSIGGMNTEAFF; CDR3 DNA: TGTGCCAGTAGTATAGGAGGGATGAACACTGAAGCTTTCTTT
D gene: NA; J gene: TRBJ1-5; clone size: once; V gene: TRBV2; CDR3 protein: CAIADGNSNQPQHF; CDR3 DNA: TGTGCCATAGCGGACGGGAATAGCAATCAGCCCCAGCATTTT
D gene: NA; J gene: TRBJ1-3; clone size: NA; V gene: TRBV5-8; CDR3 protein: CASSLSLFSGNTIYF; CDR3 DNA: TGTGCCAGCAGCTTGTCTCTGTTCTCTGGAAACACCATATATTTT
D gene: NA; J gene: TRBJ1-1; clone size: NA; V gene: TRBV6-6; CDR3 protein: CASSYTWAEAFF; CDR3 DNA: TGTGCCAGCAGTTACACATGGGCTGAAGCTTTCTTT
D gene: NA; J gene: TRBJ2-7; clone size: NA; V gene: TRBV7-8; CDR3 protein: CASSLEADYEQYF; CDR3 DNA: TGTGCCAGCAGCTTAGAAGCGGACTACGAGCAGTACTTC
D gene: NA; J gene: TRBJ1-2; clone size: NA; V gene: TRBV7-3; CDR3 protein: CASSLLAASAGGYTF; CDR3 DNA: TGTGCCAGCAGCTTACTGGCAGCTTCAGCGGGAGGCTACACCTTC
D gene: TRBD1; J gene: TRBJ1-2; clone size: once; V gene: TRBV28; CDR3 protein: CASSLWETGADGYTF; CDR3 DNA: TGTGCCAGCAGTTTATGGGAGACAGGGGCGGATGGCTACACCTTC
D gene: TRBD2; J gene: TRBJ2-3; clone size: once; V gene: TRBV2; CDR3 protein: CASSSGLATDTQYF; CDR3 DNA: TGTGCCAGCAGTTCTGGACTAGCTACAGATACGCAGTATTTT
D gene: NA; J gene: TRBJ2-7; clone size: NA; V gene: TRBV15; CDR3 protein: CATSRSTAYEQYF; CDR3 DNA: TGTGCCACCAGCAGATCGACAGCCTACGAGCAGTACTTC
D gene: NA; J gene: TRBJ2-2; clone size: NA; V gene: TRBV15; CDR3 protein: CATSRGLTSNTGELFF; CDR3 DNA: TGTGCCACCAGCAGAGGACTAACTTCGAACACCGGGGAGCTGTTTTTT
D gene: NA; J gene: TRBJ1-3; clone size: NA; V gene: TRBV7-2; CDR3 protein: CASSPRSGDGTIYF; CDR3 DNA: TGTGCCAGCAGCCCTAGGAGCGGGGACGGGACCATATATTTT
D gene: NA; J gene: TRBJ2-1; clone size: NA; V gene: TRBV29-1; CDR3 protein: CSVDRGSYNEQFF; CDR3 DNA: TGCAGCGTTGACCGGGGGTCATACAATGAGCAGTTCTTC
D gene: NA; J gene: TRBJ2-1; clone size: NA; V gene: TRBV30; CDR3 protein: CAWSSGPSSYNEQFF; CDR3 DNA: TGTGCCTGGAGTTCCGGACCAAGCTCCTACAATGAGCAGTTCTTC
D gene: TRBD2; J gene: TRBJ2-7; clone size: NA; V gene: TRBV28; CDR3 protein: CASIGLAGVYEQYF; CDR3 DNA: TGTGCCAGCATCGGACTAGCGGGAGTCTACGAGCAGTACTTC
D gene: TRBD2; J gene: TRBJ2-1; clone size: NA; V gene: TRBV19; CDR3 protein: CASSIGWGGRGWDEQFF; CDR3 DNA: TGTGCCAGTAGTATCGGGTGGGGCGGGAGGGGGTGGGATGAGCAGTTCTTC
D gene: NA; J gene: TRBJ2-1; clone size: NA; V gene: TRBV19; CDR3 protein: CATAPSQPWNEQFF; CDR3 DNA: TGTGCCACTGCCCCGTCACAACCTTGGAATGAGCAGTTCTTC
D gene: TRBD2; J gene: TRBJ2-1; clone size: NA; V gene: TRBV10-3; CDR3 protein: CAIIRASGGYNEQFF; CDR3 DNA: TGTGCCATCATACGGGCTAGCGGGGGGTACAATGAGCAGTTCTTC
D gene: NA; J gene: TRBJ2-7; clone size: NA; V gene: TRBV30; CDR3 protein: CAWSVARAYEQYF; CDR3 DNA: TGTGCCTGGAGTGTCGCCAGGGCTTACGAGCAGTACTTC
D gene: TRBD1; J gene: TRBJ1-2; clone size: NA; V gene: TRBV4-3; CDR3 protein: CASSQQRDSYGYTF; CDR3 DNA: TGCGCCAGCAGCCAACAACGGGACAGCTATGGCTACACCTTC
D gene: TRBD2; J gene: TRBJ2-3; clone size: once; V gene: TRBV11-1; CDR3 protein: CASSLGGRAGTDTQYF; CDR3 DNA: TGTGCCAGCAGCTTAGGAGGGAGGGCCGGCACAGATACGCAGTATTTT
D gene: TRBD1; J gene: TRBJ2-7; clone size: NA; V gene: TRBV20-1; CDR3 protein: CSAPRGYEQYF; CDR3 DNA: TGCAGTGCTCCCAGGGGGTACGAGCAGTACTTC
D gene: TRBD1; J gene: TRBJ2-3; clone size: NA; V gene: TRBV7-8; CDR3 protein: CASSLDRGRPTDTQYF; CDR3 DNA: TGTGCCAGCAGCCTAGACAGGGGGCGCCCCACAGATACGCAGTATTTT
D gene: NA; J gene: TRBJ2-5; clone size: NA; V gene: TRBV19; CDR3 protein: CASSMVSGGGETQYF; CDR3 DNA: TGTGCCAGTAGTATGGTCTCCGGGGGCGGCGAGACCCAGTACTTC
D gene: NA; J gene: TRBJ2-1; clone size: NA; V gene: TRBV29-1; CDR3 protein: CSVEDTEAYNEQFF; CDR3 DNA: TGCAGCGTTGAAGATACGGAAGCCTACAATGAGCAGTTCTTC
D gene: NA; J gene: TRBJ2-1; clone size: NA; V gene: TRBV6-6; CDR3 protein: CASSYFGPRDEQFF; CDR3 DNA: TGTGCCAGCAGTTACTTTGGACCCAGAGATGAGCAGTTCTTC
D gene: NA; J gene: TRBJ1-2; clone size: NA; V gene: TRBV5-4; CDR3 protein: CASRGVAGANYGYTF; CDR3 DNA: TGTGCCAGCAGGGGGGTGGCAGGGGCTAACTATGGCTACACCTTC
D gene: NA; J gene: TRBJ2-1; clone size: NA; V gene: TRBV5-4; CDR3 protein: CASSLEVELYNEQFF; CDR3 DNA: TGTGCCAGCAGCTTGGAGGTCGAGTTATACAATGAGCAGTTCTTC